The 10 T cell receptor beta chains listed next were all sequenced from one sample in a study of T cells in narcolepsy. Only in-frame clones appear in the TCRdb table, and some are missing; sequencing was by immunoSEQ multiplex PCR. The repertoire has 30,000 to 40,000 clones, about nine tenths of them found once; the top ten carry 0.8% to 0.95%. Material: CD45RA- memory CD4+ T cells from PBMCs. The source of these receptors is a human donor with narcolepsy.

For the CDR3, the DNA is TGCGCCAGCAGCTCCGGACGGTATGGCTACACCTTC. It translates to CASSSGRYGYTF. This chain links TRBV5-1 with TRBJ1-2; no definite D call. The CDR3 runs to 12 residues. Trimming pared 3 bases from V and 5 bases from J, leaving 8 bases between. Germline V CDR1 and CDR2: SGHRS, YFSETQ. Full variable domain (remainder filled in from reference TRBV5-1 and TRBJ1-2): KAGVTQTPRYLIKTRGQQVTLSCSPISGHRSVSWYQQTPGQGLQFLFEYFSETQRNKGNFPGRFSGRQFSNSRSEMNVSTLELGDSALYLCASSSGRYGYTFGSGTRLTVV.

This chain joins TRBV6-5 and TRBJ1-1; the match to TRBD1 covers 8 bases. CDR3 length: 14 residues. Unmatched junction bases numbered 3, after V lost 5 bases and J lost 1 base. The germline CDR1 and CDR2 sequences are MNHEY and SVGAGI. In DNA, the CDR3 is TGTGCCAGCAGTGAAGGACAGGGGAACACTGAAGCTTTCTTT. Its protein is CASSEGQGNTEAFF.

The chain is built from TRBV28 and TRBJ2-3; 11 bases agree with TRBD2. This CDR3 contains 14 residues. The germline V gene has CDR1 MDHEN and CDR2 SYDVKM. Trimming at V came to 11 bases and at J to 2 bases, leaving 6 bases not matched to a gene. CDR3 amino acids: CAGQTSGTTDTQYF. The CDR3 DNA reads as TGTGCCGGCCAGACTAGCGGGACCACAGATACGCAGTATTTT.

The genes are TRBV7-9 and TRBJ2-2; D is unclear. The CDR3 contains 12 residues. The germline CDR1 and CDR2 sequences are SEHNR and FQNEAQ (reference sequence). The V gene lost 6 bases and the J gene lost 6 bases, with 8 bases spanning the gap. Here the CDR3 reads CASSLKSGELFF. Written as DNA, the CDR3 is TGTGCCAGCAGTCTGAAGTCCGGGGAGCTGTTTTTT.

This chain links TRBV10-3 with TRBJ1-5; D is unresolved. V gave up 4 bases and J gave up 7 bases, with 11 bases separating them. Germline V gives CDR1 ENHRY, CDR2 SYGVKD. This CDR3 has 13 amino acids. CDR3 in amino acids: CAISGAVGQPQHF. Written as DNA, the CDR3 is TGTGCCATCAGTGGCGCGGTGGGGCAGCCCCAGCATTTT.

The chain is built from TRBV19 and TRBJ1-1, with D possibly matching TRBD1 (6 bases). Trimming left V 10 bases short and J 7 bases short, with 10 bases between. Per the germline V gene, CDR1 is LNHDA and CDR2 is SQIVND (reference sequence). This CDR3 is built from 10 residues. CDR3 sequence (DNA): TGTGCCACCGGGACATTTGAAGCTTTCTTT. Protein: CATGTFEAFF.

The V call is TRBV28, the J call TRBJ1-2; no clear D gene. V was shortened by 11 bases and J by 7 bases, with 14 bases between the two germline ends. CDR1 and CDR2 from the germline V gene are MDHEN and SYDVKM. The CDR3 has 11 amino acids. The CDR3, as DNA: TGTGCCGCAGCCGCCGAAGCTGGCTACACCTTC. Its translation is CAAAAEAGYTF.

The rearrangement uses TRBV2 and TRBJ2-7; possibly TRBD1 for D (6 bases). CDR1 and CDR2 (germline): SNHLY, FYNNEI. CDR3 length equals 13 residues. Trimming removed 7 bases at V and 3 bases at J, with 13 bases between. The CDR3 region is CASKGQFLYEQYF. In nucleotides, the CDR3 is TGTGCCAGCAAAGGACAGTTCCTCTACGAGCAGTACTTC.

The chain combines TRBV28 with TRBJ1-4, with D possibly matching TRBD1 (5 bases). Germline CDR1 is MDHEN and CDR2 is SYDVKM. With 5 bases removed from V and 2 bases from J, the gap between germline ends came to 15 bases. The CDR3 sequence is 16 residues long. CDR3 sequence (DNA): TGTGCCAGCAGTCCATACAGGACCGGGACTAATGAAAAACTGTTTTTT. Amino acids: CASSPYRTGTNEKLFF. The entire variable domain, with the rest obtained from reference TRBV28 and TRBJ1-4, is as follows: DVKVTQSSRYLVKRTGEKVFLECVQDMDHENMFWYRQDPGLGLRLIYFSYDVKMKEKGDIPEGYSVSREKKERFSLILESASTNQTSMYLCASSPYRTGTNEKLFFGSGTQLSVL.

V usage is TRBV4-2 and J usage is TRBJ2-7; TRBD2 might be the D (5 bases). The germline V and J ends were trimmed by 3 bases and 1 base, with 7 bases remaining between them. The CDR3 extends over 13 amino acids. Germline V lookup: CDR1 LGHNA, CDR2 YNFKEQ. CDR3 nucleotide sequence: TGTGCCAGCAGCCAGGGGAGTTCCTACGAGCAGTACTTC. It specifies CASSQGSSYEQYF.